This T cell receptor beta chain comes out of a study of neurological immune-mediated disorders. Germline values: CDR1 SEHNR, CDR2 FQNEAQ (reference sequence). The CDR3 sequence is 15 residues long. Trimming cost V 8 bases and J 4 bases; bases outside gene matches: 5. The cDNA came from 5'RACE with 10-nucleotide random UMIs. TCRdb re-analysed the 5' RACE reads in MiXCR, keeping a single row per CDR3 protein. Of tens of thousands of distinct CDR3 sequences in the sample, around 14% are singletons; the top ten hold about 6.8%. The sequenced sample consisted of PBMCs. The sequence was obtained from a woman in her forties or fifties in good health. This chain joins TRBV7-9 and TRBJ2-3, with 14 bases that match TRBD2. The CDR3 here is CASRGLAGVADTQYF. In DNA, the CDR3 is TGTGCCAGCCGGGGACTAGCGGGAGTAGCAGATACGCAGTATTTT. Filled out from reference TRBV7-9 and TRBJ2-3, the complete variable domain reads DTGVSQNPRHKITKRGQNVTFRCDPISEHNRLYWYRQTLGQGPEFLTYFQNEAQLEKSRLLSDRFSAERPKGSFSTLEIQRTEQGDSAMYLCASRGLAGVADTQYFGPGTRLTVL.